The rows below give T cell receptor beta chains drawn from one sample of a study of OX40 agonist ivuxolimab in advanced cancers. Produced via immunoSEQ multiplex PCR; TCRdb's table is partial and in-frame only. The repertoire holds some 50,000 clones, with roughly 88% as singletons. The sequenced sample was CD4+ or CD8+ T cells sorted from blood, obtained in a trial of the OX40 agonist ivuxolimab. These receptors all come from an adult with an advanced solid tumor such as melanoma, head and neck, liver or kidney cancer. CDR3s include the opening cysteine and the closing phenylalanine or tryptophan. D genes are given only for firm matches. Some rows have no size entry. The others give once, few or many, or a class for an expanded clone.

TRBD2 - TRBJ2-7 TRBV28 CASSLGAGGPTYEQYF TGTGCCAGCAGTTTAGGAGCGGGAGGGCCCACCTACGAGCAGTACTTC
- - TRBJ2-7 TRBV7-3 CASSLTGARDYEQYF TGTGCCAGCAGCTTAACGGGGGCGCGGGACTACGAGCAGTACTTC
- - TRBJ1-1 TRBV30 CAWSSSVLGQAFF TGTGCCTGGAGCTCGTCAGTGCTAGGTCAAGCTTTCTTT
- - TRBJ1-4 TRBV5-1 CASSLGSGRFNEKLFF TGCGCCAGCAGCTTGGGGTCGGGGAGATTCAATGAAAAACTGTTTTTT
- - TRBJ2-3 TRBV21-1 CASSKESRYTDTQYF TGTGCCAGCAGCAAAGAATCCAGATACACAGATACGCAGTATTTT
- - TRBJ1-2 TRBV27 CASSLRTDYGYTF TGTGCCAGCAGTTTAAGGACAGACTATGGCTACACCTTC
- - TRBJ1-4 TRBV27 CASSFGGLGTNEKLFF TGTGCCAGCAGTTTTGGGGGGCTCGGAACTAATGAAAAACTGTTTTTT
- - TRBJ2-7 TRBV5-1 CASSPGSLERHEQYF TGCGCCAGCAGCCCCGGGTCGCTAGAACGCCACGAGCAGTACTTC
- - TRBJ1-6 TRBV10-3 CAISESVSPLHF TGTGCCATCAGTGAGTCGGTTTCACCCCTCCACTTT
- few TRBJ2-7 TRBV6-1 CASRGGQVPYEQYF TGTGCCAGCAGGGGAGGACAGGTCCCCTACGAGCAGTACTTC
TRBD1 - TRBJ2-1 TRBV7-3 CASSLSDGTGDYNEQFF TGTGCCAGCAGCTTAAGCGATGGGACAGGGGACTACAATGAGCAGTTCTTC
- - TRBJ2-1 TRBV19 CASSIRALGGSYNEQFF TGTGCCAGTAGTATACGGGCCCTAGGGGGGTCCTACAATGAGCAGTTCTTC
- - TRBJ1-2 TRBV7-2 CASSPAAVGYYGYTF TGTGCCAGCAGCCCAGCGGCTGTTGGCTACTATGGCTACACCTTC
- - TRBJ2-7 TRBV4-1 CASSQDRGVRSYEQYF TGCGCCAGCAGCCAAGATCGTGGGGTCCGCTCCTACGAGCAGTACTTC
TRBD2 - TRBJ2-5 TRBV9 CASSVGVAGGGETQYF TGTGCCAGCAGCGTCGGGGTAGCGGGGGGTGGAGAGACCCAGTACTTC
- - TRBJ1-2 TRBV14 CASSQTLKGQGYTF TGTGCCAGCAGCCAGACTCTGAAGGGGCAGGGCTACACCTTC
TRBD1 - TRBJ1-2 TRBV2 CASRGRQGAVGYTF TGTGCCAGCAGGGGGAGACAGGGTGCTGTCGGCTACACCTTC
TRBD1 once TRBJ2-7 TRBV28 CASSLRDRHSYEQYF TGTGCCAGCAGTCTCAGGGACAGGCACTCCTACGAGCAGTACTTC
TRBD2 - TRBJ2-7 TRBV7-2 CASSLWRGNYEQYF TGTGCCAGCAGCTTATGGCGGGGGAATTACGAGCAGTACTTC
- - TRBJ2-5 TRBV7-9 CASSLTQETQYF TGTGCCAGCAGCTTAACCCAAGAGACCCAGTACTTC
TRBD1 - TRBJ2-2 TRBV29-1 CSAQGQENTGELFF TGCAGCGCCCAGGGACAGGAGAACACCGGGGAGCTGTTTTTT
- - TRBJ2-5 TRBV4-2 CASSQRTRETQYF TGTGCCAGCAGTCAGAGGACACGCGAGACCCAGTACTTC
- - TRBJ2-5 TRBV30 CAWSGDVRETQYF TGTGCCTGGAGTGGAGATGTAAGGGAGACCCAGTACTTC
- - TRBJ1-2 TRBV5-4 CASSLSNYGYTF TGTGCCAGCAGCTTGTCGAACTATGGCTACACCTTC
TRBD1 once TRBJ2-2 TRBV18 CASSPPNLGTGDTGELFF TGTGCCAGCTCACCACCGAATCTAGGGACAGGGGACACCGGGGAGCTGTTTTTT
- - TRBJ1-3 TRBV5-6 CASSNYRNSGNTIYF TGTGCCAGCAGCAACTACAGGAACTCTGGAAACACCATATATTTT
- - TRBJ2-1 TRBV15 CATSRGDRYNEQFF TGTGCCACCAGCAGGGGGGACCGATACAATGAGCAGTTCTTC
- - TRBJ2-7 TRBV29-1 CSTLQGYEQYF TGCAGCACCTTACAGGGCTACGAGCAGTACTTC
- - TRBJ2-1 TRBV27 CASSLAGNSYNEQFF TGTGCCAGCAGTTTAGCGGGAAACTCCTACAATGAGCAGTTCTTC
- - TRBJ2-7 TRBV7-9 CASSYGDQGEQYF TGTGCCAGCAGCTACGGGGATCAAGGCGAGCAGTACTTC
- - TRBJ2-5 TRBV7-6 CASSLQPSYQETQYF TGTGCCAGCAGCTTGCAGCCCTCGTACCAAGAGACCCAGTACTTC
TRBD2 - TRBJ2-1 TRBV18 CASSPPFAGDHEQFF TGTGCCAGCTCACCACCCTTCGCGGGAGACCATGAGCAGTTCTTC
- - TRBJ2-7 TRBV21-1 CASSPTPCGYEQYF TGTGCCAGCAGCCCTACCCCCTGCGGGTACGAGCAGTACTTC
TRBD1 - TRBJ2-1 TRBV5-6 CASSFQTGNEQFF TGTGCCAGCAGCTTCCAGACAGGGAATGAGCAGTTCTTC
TRBD2 - TRBJ2-4 TRBV5-6 CASSFSLAGVSIQYF TGTGCCAGCAGCTTTTCCCTAGCGGGAGTTAGCATTCAGTACTTC
- - TRBJ1-6 TRBV5-1 CASSFGDLNSPLHF TGCGCCAGCAGCTTTGGGGACTTGAATTCACCCCTCCACTTT
- - TRBJ1-3 TRBV4-3 CASSQVGPMGNTIYF TGCGCCAGCAGCCAAGTAGGGCCGATGGGGAACACCATATATTTT
TRBD1 once TRBJ2-5 TRBV7-3 CASSSGTGGVETQYF TGTGCCAGCAGCTCCGGGACAGGGGGGGTGGAGACCCAGTACTTC